This TCR beta chain was sequenced during a study of CD4+ T cells in melanoma. This clone was seen once. V was pared by 4 bases and J by 5 bases, with 16 bases between. CDR1 is SGHRS, CDR2 YFSETQ, per germline. The CDR3 spans 15 residues. The assay was immunoSEQ multiplex PCR, and TCRdb's table has in-frame clones only and misses some. Here the sample spans some 150,000 clones, nearly 95% being singletons. This sequence was found in a human donor with melanoma. V is TRBV5-1 and J is TRBJ2-1; D not certain. CDR3 coding DNA: TGCGCCAGCAGCCTGATGGACCCAAGAGACAATGAGCAGTTCTTC. It yields the protein CASSLMDPRDNEQFF.